The entry below gives a single T cell receptor (beta chain) sequence along with its context. Its specificity is not known. Using immunoSEQ multiplex PCR, the repertoire was profiled, and TCRdb retains in-frame clones only, with some absent. Of over 120,000 clones listed, roughly three quarters were seen once; the top ten hold roughly 13%. This sample stems from a study of cytotoxic CD8 clonotypes in ibrutinib-treated CLL. Study-wide context: Following a median 12 months of treatment, with a range of 6 to 36, response samples were taken.

Overall study findings and caveats: Shared public clonotypes were rare, and on treatment they either got smaller or stayed the same.

Genomic DNA in a quantity of about 2.1 micrograms was derived from cryopreserved PBMCs for TCR beta libraries. After removal of 6 bases from V and 5 bases from J, the junction contained 9 bases not matched to a gene. CDR1 and CDR2 (germline): LNHNV, YYDKDF (reference sequence). The CDR3 totals 15 residues. This receptor was identified in a human donor with chronic lymphocytic leukemia. The chain links TRBV15 to TRBJ2-1; TRBD1 agrees at 8 bases. Sequences were derived from PBMCs, sampled after 12 months of ibrutinib treatment. The CDR3, as DNA: TGTGCCACCAGAGACAGGGGCTTTGGTAACAATGAGCAGTTCTTC. This sequence encodes CATRDRGFGNNEQFF.